These 14 T cell receptor beta chains were sequenced from one sample in a study of shared clonotypes between healthy human individuals. This table comes from immunoSEQ multiplex PCR, and its TCRdb copy is limited to in-frame clones, with some not included. This repertoire shows some 500,000 clones, about 74% found once; its top ten account for about 12%. The sample comprised PBMCs. The receptors here all came from a woman aged 40 to 49 in good health. Some clones in this sample may be carry-over from other donors' samples.

The chain uses TRBV5-1 and TRBJ1-3; possibly TRBD1 for D (5 bases). Trimming shortened V by 0 bases and J by 4 bases, and 11 bases separated the two germline ends. The CDR3 has 15 residues. Germline assignment: CDR1 SGHRS and CDR2 YFSETQ. In DNA form, the CDR3 reads TGCGCCAGCAGCTTGGCTGGGGCTGACGGAAACACCATATATTTT. Translating gives CASSLAGADGNTIYF.

This clone was recorded only once. The chain couples TRBV7-2 to TRBJ2-7, with TRBD2 matching 9 bases. The CDR3 sequence is 15 residues long. CDR1 is SGHTA, CDR2 FQGNSA, per germline. V lost 5 bases and J lost 2; bases outside the gene matches: 7. CDR3 nucleotides: TGTGCCAGCAGCCCGCGACTAGCGGTAGCCTACGAGCAGTACTTC. Its protein is CASSPRLAVAYEQYF.

This chain joins TRBV7-2 and TRBJ2-2; TRBD2 matches at 9 bases. CDR1 is SGHTA, CDR2 FQGNSA, per germline. Trimming at V came to 6 bases and at J to 3 bases, leaving 2 bases not matched to a gene. CDR3 length equals 14 residues. The CDR3 DNA follows: TGTGCCAGCAGTAGCGGGAGCGACACCGGGGAGCTGTTTTTT. This codes for CASSSGSDTGELFF.

Comments on this clone: With only one base between it and a far larger clone, this is likely a read error. This rearrangement joins TRBV4-3 to TRBJ2-2; no definite D call. With 3 bases removed from V and 6 bases from J, the gap between germline ends came to 8 bases. Germline V gene sequence: CDR1 LGHNA, CDR2 YSLEER. This CDR3 has 13 amino acids. DNA for the CDR3: TGCGCCAGCAGCCAGGAACTCCCCGGGGAGCTGTTTTTT. Encoded protein: CASSQELPGELFF.

This clone showed up many times. The genes are TRBV23-1 and TRBJ1-5; no definite D call. TRBV23-1 is recorded as an ORF, its role being uncertain. V was shortened by 0 bases and J by 8 bases, with 11 bases between the two germline ends. The CDR3 length is 14 residues. As DNA, the CDR3 is TGCGCCAGCAGTCAATCTTCCTGGCCGGAGCCCCAGCATTTT. This encodes CASSQSSWPEPQHF.

The gene calls are TRBV28 and TRBJ1-3; 8 bases agree with TRBD1. The CDR3 length is 15 residues. The junction had 9 bases not matched to a gene; V was cut back by 7 bases and J by 4 bases. Germline CDR1 MDHEN, CDR2 SYDVKM. The chain's CDR3 is CASTLTTGGGNTIYF. The CDR3 region has the DNA TGTGCCAGCACCCTTACAACAGGGGGGGGAAACACCATATATTTT.

The J gene is TRBJ2-7, the V gene TRBV28; maybe TRBD1 (6 bases). The CDR3 has 13 amino acids. CDR1 is MDHEN, CDR2 SYDVKM, per germline. Trimming shortened V by 5 bases and J by 8 bases, and 16 bases separated the two germline ends. The CDR3 DNA reads as TGTGCCAGCAGTGCTTTACAGGGTCTACAGCAGTACTTC. Translation gives CASSALQGLQQYF. Together with reference TRBV28 and TRBJ2-7, the CDR3 gives the full variable domain: DVKVTQSSRYLVKRTGEKVFLECVQDMDHENMFWYRQDPGLGLRLIYFSYDVKMKEKGDIPEGYSVSREKKERFSLILESASTNQTSMYLCASSALQGLQQYFGPGTRLTVT.

This clone has a single count. This may stem from a read error, because a much larger clone lies one nucleotide away. The chain combines TRBV5-6 with TRBJ2-5, with 10 bases lining up with TRBD1. TRBJ2-7 matches the DNA end more closely, so the J call is doubtful. In germline, CDR1 is SGHDT, CDR2 YYEEEE. CDR3 length: 18 amino acids. Here the CDR3 DNA reads TGTGCCGGCAGCTCCCACCGGGACAGGGGTATCGTTACCTACGAGCAGTACTTC. This codes for CAGSSHRDRGIVTYEQYF.

The chain couples TRBV5-1 to TRBJ1-1; no clear D. Per germline, CDR1 SGHRS and CDR2 YFSETQ. Trimming took 5 bases from V and 1 from J, leaving 9 bases between them. This CDR3 contains 13 residues. The CDR3 loop is CASRYHPNTEAFF. In DNA, the CDR3 is TGCGCCAGCAGATACCACCCGAACACTGAAGCTTTCTTT.

This chain links TRBV28 with TRBJ2-2, with TRBD2 identical over 14 bases. The CDR3 has 15 amino acids. V was clipped by 4 bases and J by 8 bases; unmatched bases: 3. The germline V gene encodes CDR1 MDHEN and CDR2 SYDVKM. The CDR3 coding sequence is TGTGCCAGCAGTTCGACTAGCGGGAGGGCGGGGGAGCTGTTTTTT. Translated: CASSSTSGRAGELFF.

The chain uses TRBV9 and TRBJ2-5, with 7 nucleotides matching TRBD2. Germline V CDR1 and CDR2: SGDLS, YYNGEE. J was trimmed by 5 bases and V by 0 bases; bases with no gene match: 10. The CDR3 length is 16 residues. In DNA, the CDR3 is TGTGCCAGCAGCGTAGCGGGCGGGAGAGGTCAGGAGACCCAGTACTTC. It translates to CASSVAGGRGQETQYF.

This clone was counted a single time. The chain recombines TRBV9 with TRBJ2-7, with D possibly TRBD1 on 6 matching bases. The CDR3 totals 15 residues. CDR1 SGDLS and CDR2 YYNGEE come from the germline V gene. Deletions cut 0 bases from V and 1 base from J, with 11 bases between. The DNA of the CDR3 is TGTGCCAGCAGCGTAGCTGGGGACAAGTCCTACGAGCAGTACTTC. Protein: CASSVAGDKSYEQYF.

The chain carries TRBV19 and TRBJ2-3; possibly TRBD1 or TRBD2 for D (5 bases each). Germline CDR1 and CDR2: LNHDA and SQIVND (reference sequence). V was trimmed by 7 bases and J by 2 bases, leaving 19 bases between them. This CDR3 is 16 amino acids long. This chain's CDR3 is CASTLGGFVDTDTQYF. The CDR3 DNA sequence: TGTGCCAGTACCCTTGGGGGATTTGTTGACACAGATACGCAGTATTTT. Filled out from reference TRBV19 and TRBJ2-3, the complete variable domain reads DGGITQSPKYLFRKEGQNVTLSCEQNLNHDAMYWYRQDPGQGLRLIYYSQIVNDFQKGDIAEGYSVSREKKESFPLTVTSAQKNPTAFYLCASTLGGFVDTDTQYFGPGTRLTVL.

This clone came up a few times. The chain combines TRBV5-1 with TRBJ2-2; D gene ambiguous. The CDR3 runs to 15 residues. From germline, CDR1 is SGHRS and CDR2 YFSETQ. V shed 4 bases and J shed 6 bases, with 16 bases lying between them. The CDR3 here is CASSPSEHSSGELFF. The CDR3 bases are TGCGCCAGCAGCCCCTCAGAGCACAGTTCCGGGGAGCTGTTTTTT.